This T cell receptor beta chain was documented in a study of shared clonotypes between healthy human individuals. Findings of the study overall: Naive CD4 clonotypes were shared across a few donors at about 5.3%. Few donors limited the genetic and exposure-history diversity represented. Rarefaction curves obtained for sorted subsets showed sequencing incomplete despite large depth.

To note about this clone: What it recognizes is unknown.

V dropped 2 bases and J dropped 1 base, with 8 bases sitting between them. This CDR3 has 14 amino acids. Germline V gene lookup returns CDR1 SEHNR and CDR2 FQNEAQ (reference sequence). The table came from immunoSEQ multiplex PCR; TCRdb's copy has only in-frame clones and leaves some out. The repertoire includes 1 million to 1.3 million clones, about 80% of them detected once, and roughly 0.62% sits in the top ten. The V call is TRBV7-9, the J call TRBJ1-1; D remains ambiguous. The source is a man between 18 and 29 years old in good health. Some clones in this sample may be carry-over from other donors' samples. The sample was memory CD4+ T cells from PBMCs. Documented subset: CD45RA-negative fraction. The DNA of the CDR3 is TGTGCCAGCAGCTTATTTAGGTCGAACACTGAAGCTTTCTTT. Amino acids: CASSLFRSNTEAFF.